The 27 T cell receptor beta chains reported below all come from one sample, sequenced in a study of shared clonotypes between healthy human individuals. Sequencing used immunoSEQ multiplex PCR; TCRdb keeps in-frame clones, though not all of them. This table holds over 2 million clones, about 95% found once. Naive-designated CD8 cells lacked CD45RO, were positively enriched for CCR7, and omitted terminally differentiated effector memory CD45RA+ cells. Sequencing was carried out using naive CD8+ T cells sorted from blood. These receptors all come from a young man in good health.

This clone was observed a single time. The rearrangement links TRBV30 to TRBJ1-4, with a weak D call TRBD1 (6 bases). The CDR3 has 12 amino acids. V lost 8 bases and J lost 7, with 14 bases in between. The V gene's germline CDR1 is GTSNPN and CDR2 SVGIG (reference sequence). The CDR3 bases are TGTGCCAAACGGGACATGTCTGAAAAACTGTTTTTT. Amino acid sequence: CAKRDMSEKLFF.

This chain links TRBV13 with TRBJ2-1; 8 nucleotides line up with TRBD1. After removal of 7 bases from V and 7 bases from J, the junction contained 21 bases not matched to a gene. The CDR3 spans 18 residues. From germline, CDR1 is PRHDT and CDR2 FYEKMQ (reference sequence). In DNA, the CDR3 is TGTGCCAGCAACGAGGGACAGGTCTCGATACGGGATCGGAATGAGCAGTTCTTC. This codes for CASNEGQVSIRDRNEQFF. Full variable domain (rest looked up from reference TRBV13 and TRBJ2-1): AAGVIQSPRHLIKEKRETATLKCYPIPRHDTVYWYQQGPGQDPQFLISFYEKMQSDKGSIPDRFSAQQFSDYHSELNMSSLELGDSALYFCASNEGQVSIRDRNEQFFGPGTRLTVL.

The chain employs TRBV28 and TRBJ1-6, with a possible D match to TRBD1 (6 bases). The germline V and J ends were trimmed by 6 bases and 13 bases, with 16 bases remaining between them. CDR3 length: 13 residues. Germline values: CDR1 MDHEN, CDR2 SYDVKM. The CDR3 sequence: CASSLPAGAPLHF. CDR3 nucleotide sequence: TGTGCCAGCAGCCTCCCTGCAGGGGCCCCCCTCCACTTT.

The chain employs TRBV5-1 and TRBJ2-1; no reliable D call. The ends were cut back, 6 bases at V and 4 bases at J, with 11 bases in the middle. The germline V gene encodes CDR1 SGHRS and CDR2 YFSETQ. CDR3 length: 13 residues. The CDR3 spells CASTTDGYNEQFF. The CDR3 DNA follows: TGCGCCAGCACAACCGACGGGTACAATGAGCAGTTCTTC.

The chain joins TRBV7-9 to TRBJ2-1, with D uncertain. The germline V gene encodes CDR1 SEHNR and CDR2 FQNEAQ (reference sequence). V lost 2 bases and J 2 bases, leaving 13 bases between the germline ends. CDR3 length: 16 amino acids. CDR3 loop: CASSLLHSQPYNEQFF. CDR3 coding DNA: TGTGCCAGCAGCTTACTCCACAGCCAACCCTACAATGAGCAGTTCTTC.

The V call is TRBV4-1, the J call TRBJ2-2; 7 bases line up with TRBD1. The J segment lost 7 bases and the V segment lost 3 bases, leaving 8 bases of the junction unmatched. The CDR3 extends over 15 amino acids. Germline V CDR1 and CDR2: MGHRA, YSYEKL. CDR3 in amino acids: CASSQGQSRDGELFF. CDR3 nucleotides: TGCGCCAGCAGCCAGGGACAGTCAAGGGACGGGGAGCTGTTTTTT.

The chain combines TRBV5-4 with TRBJ1-4, with D hard to call. The CDR3 is 12 amino acids. Germline-derived CDR1 and CDR2 are SGHNT and YYREEE (reference sequence). Trimming shortened V by 2 bases and J by 6 bases, and 5 bases separated the two germline ends. The CDR3 region is CASSFVDEKLFF. The CDR3 DNA sequence: TGTGCCAGCAGCTTTGTGGATGAAAAACTGTTTTTT.

This chain connects TRBV9 to TRBJ2-3, with D possibly TRBD1 on 6 matching bases. This CDR3 contains 15 residues. The germline V gene has CDR1 SGDLS and CDR2 YYNGEE. The V end lost 0 bases, the J end lost 2 bases, and 10 bases lay between the germline ends. CDR3 in DNA: TGTGCCAGCAGCGTAGCTGGACAGATCACAGATACGCAGTATTTT. Amino acid sequence: CASSVAGQITDTQYF.

V and J are TRBV28 and TRBJ1-5, with D hard to call. The CDR3 totals 22 residues. Trimming took 3 bases from V and 7 from J, leaving 37 bases between them. Germline CDR1 reads MDHEN; CDR2 reads SYDVKM. CDR3 bases: TGTGCCAGCAGTTTCAGGTCAGTTTTCGGCGGAAACCGACACCGTGTGTACCAGCCCCAGCATTTT. Translated: CASSFRSVFGGNRHRVYQPQHF.

This clone was recorded a few times. The V call is TRBV5-1, the J call TRBJ2-4; D remains ambiguous. The CDR3 extends over 15 amino acids. Germline lookup yields CDR1 SGHRS and CDR2 YFSETQ. V was shortened by 1 base and J by 7 bases, with 15 bases between the two germline ends. DNA for the CDR3: TGCGCCAGCAGCTTGAGGATAGGAAGGGATAACATTCAGTACTTC. Protein: CASSLRIGRDNIQYF.

The chain recombines TRBV12-5 with TRBJ1-1; no reliable D call. There are 14 residues in the CDR3. Germline lookup yields CDR1 LGHNT and CDR2 FRNRAP. The V end was cut by 2 bases, the J end by 5 bases, with 12 bases between. CDR3 loop: CASGLSGPLTEAFF. CDR3 nucleotide sequence: TGTGCTAGTGGTTTGTCCGGACCGTTGACTGAAGCTTTCTTT.

V usage is TRBV19 and J usage is TRBJ1-2, with 11 positions matching TRBD1. The CDR3 has 14 residues. Germline trimming cut 10 bases from V and 4 bases from J; bases unmatched to any gene: 8. The germline V gene has CDR1 LNHDA and CDR2 SQIVND (reference sequence). The chain's CDR3 is CATETGTGGYGYTF. CDR3 in DNA: TGTGCCACGGAAACCGGGACAGGGGGCTATGGCTACACCTTC.

The chain employs TRBV7-9 and TRBJ1-1; D is unresolved. The CDR3 spans 12 residues. The germline CDR1 and CDR2 sequences are SEHNR and FQNEAQ (reference sequence). V was cut by 6 bases and J by 8 bases, with 13 bases left in between. The CDR3 is CASRKEGREAFF. The CDR3 DNA reads TGTGCCAGCAGGAAAGAGGGTAGAGAAGCTTTCTTT.

The chain recombines TRBV11-2 with TRBJ2-7; no clear D gene. The CDR3 is 11 residues long. Germline lookup yields CDR1 SGHAT and CDR2 FQNNGV. V was trimmed by 3 bases and J by 7 bases, leaving 7 bases between them. DNA for the CDR3: TGTGCCAGCAGCTTTGGCGTTGAGCAGTACTTC. This translates into CASSFGVEQYF.

The chain employs TRBV9 and TRBJ2-1; 8 nucleotides line up with TRBD2. V shed 0 bases and J 7 bases; nucleotides not matched to a gene: 6. CDR1 and CDR2 from the germline V gene are SGDLS and YYNGEE. The CDR3 covers 15 residues. CDR3 nucleotides: TGTGCCAGCAGCGTAGCGGGAGGGCCGAGTAATGAGCAGTTCTTC. This translates into CASSVAGGPSNEQFF.

This chain connects TRBV5-4 to TRBJ2-7; 10 bases map to TRBD2. Germline loops: CDR1 SGHNT, CDR2 YYREEE (reference sequence). There are 16 residues in the CDR3. The ends lost 0 bases at V and 2 bases at J; junction bases unmatched: 5. CDR3 sequence reads: CASSLEVAGGAYEQYF. CDR3 nucleotides: TGTGCCAGCAGCTTGGAGGTAGCGGGAGGTGCCTACGAGCAGTACTTC.

V usage is TRBV5-1 and J usage is TRBJ2-7, with TRBD2 identical over 14 bases. V gave up 0 bases and J gave up 3 bases; unmatched junction bases: 5. Germline loops: CDR1 SGHRS, CDR2 YFSETQ. The CDR3 length is 17 residues. DNA of the CDR3: TGCGCCAGCAGCTTGGCCGGACTAGCGGGGGGAAACTACGAGCAGTACTTC. Its translation is CASSLAGLAGGNYEQYF.

The chain couples TRBV11-2 to TRBJ2-7; tentatively, D is TRBD2 (6 bases). Looked up from germline, CDR1 is SGHAT and CDR2 is FQNNGV. The CDR3 has 14 amino acids. V was clipped by 4 bases and J by 5 bases, with 15 bases between them. The CDR3 nucleotides are TGTGCCAGCAGCTCACGCGGGGTTAAGGACGAGCAGTACTTC. Translated, it gives CASSSRGVKDEQYF.

This clone was recorded only once. The chain links TRBV7-6 to TRBJ2-7, with 11 bases fitting TRBD2. The CDR3 length is 15 residues. The trim removed 2 bases at V and 5 bases at J, leaving 5 bases unmatched. Germline lookup yields CDR1 SGHVS and CDR2 FNYEAQ. In nucleotides, the CDR3 is TGTGCCAGCAGCTTATTAGCGGGAGGGCCAGACGAGCAGTACTTC. Translation gives CASSLLAGGPDEQYF.

This chain connects TRBV5-8 to TRBJ2-5; no clear D gene. Germline loops: CDR1 SGHTS, CDR2 YDEGEE. Trimming stripped 0 bases from V and 5 bases from J, with 26 bases between. The CDR3 contains 19 residues. CDR3 sequence: CASSLAVRYPVPPGETQYF. CDR3 DNA: TGTGCCAGCAGCTTGGCCGTCCGCTACCCTGTACCGCCTGGGGAGACCCAGTACTTC.

The CDR3 sequence is CASSWGDEQYF. CDR3 DNA sequence: TGTGCCAGCAGTTGGGGGGACGAGCAGTACTTC. V and J are TRBV27 and TRBJ2-7, with D possibly being TRBD2 (6 bases). This CDR3 is 11 amino acids long. The V end lost 4 bases, the J end lost 5 bases, and 6 bases lay between the germline ends. Germline lookup yields CDR1 MNHEY and CDR2 SMNVEV (reference sequence).

The rearrangement joins TRBV7-3 to TRBJ2-3; D remains ambiguous. This CDR3 comprises 14 residues. Trimming left V 1 base short and J 6 bases short, with 11 bases between. Per germline, CDR1 SGHTA and CDR2 FQGTGA. CDR3 sequence: CASSLNTDRDTQYF. The CDR3 DNA is TGTGCCAGCAGCTTAAATACTGACCGGGATACGCAGTATTTT.

As for this clone: Within the sample, other DNA sequences also encode this same CDR3. The chain is built from TRBV15 and TRBJ1-2; D not certain. V was trimmed by 0 bases and J by 8 bases, leaving 4 bases between them. This CDR3 has 11 residues. Germline V lookup: CDR1 LNHNV, CDR2 YYDKDF (reference sequence). CDR3 loop: CATSRDGGYTF. Written as DNA, the CDR3 is TGTGCCACCAGCAGAGATGGGGGCTACACCTTC.

This rearrangement joins TRBV6-1 to TRBJ2-2; D perhaps matches TRBD2 (6 bases). V was trimmed by 2 bases and J by 5 bases, leaving 12 bases between them. The CDR3 runs 15 residues. Germline V gene sequence: CDR1 MNHNS, CDR2 SASEGT. CDR3 sequence (DNA): TGTGCCAGCAGTGAACCTTACGGAGGGACCGGGGAGCTGTTTTTT. It yields the protein CASSEPYGGTGELFF.

The CDR3 is CASSPDRALDGYTF. The CDR3 DNA follows: TGTGCCAGCAGCCCGGACAGGGCCTTAGATGGCTACACCTTC. V gene TRBV7-9 combines with J gene TRBJ1-2; 8 bases are a match to TRBD1. Germline CDR1 SEHNR, CDR2 FQNEAQ (reference sequence). The CDR3 has 14 residues. J was trimmed by 6 bases and V by 5 bases; bases with no gene match: 8.

In regard to this clone: This sample also contains other DNA sequences that code for the same CDR3. The chain joins TRBV28 to TRBJ2-7, with TRBD2 as a possible D gene (5 bases). The V end was cut by 5 bases, the J end by 1 base, with 6 bases between. This CDR3 contains 12 residues. Germline V gives CDR1 MDHEN, CDR2 SYDVKM. CDR3 DNA: TGTGCCAGCAGTGGAGGATCCTACGAGCAGTACTTC. Translating gives CASSGGSYEQYF.

The chain carries TRBV5-1 and TRBJ2-5, with D tentatively TRBD1 (5 bases). This CDR3 has 15 residues. Germline-derived CDR1 and CDR2 are SGHRS and YFSETQ. Trimming stripped 1 base from V and 3 bases from J, with 13 bases between. CDR3 sequence (DNA): TGCGCCAGCAGCTTGAGTAGGGGAATCGAAGAGACCCAGTACTTC. It encodes CASSLSRGIEETQYF.